The present T cell receptor (beta chain) was sequenced within a study of T cell responses to AZD1222 COVID-19 vaccine. Whole-study findings and limits: Baseline seropositivity characterized only six AZD1222 recipients. Repertoire sampling occurred only after the peak T cell response. Females outnumbered males among donors, who were mostly white British; clonal diversity was possibly underestimated.

Method: immunoSEQ multiplex PCR; TCRdb's copy keeps in-frame clones and lacks some. The sample has over 150,000 clones, 85% to 95% seen once. Between the trimmed V and J ends, which lost 5 bases and 4 bases, there was a span of 11 bases. Germline CDR1 reads LNHDA; CDR2 reads SQIVND (reference sequence). The length of the CDR3 is 14 residues. This clone was seen just once. The antigen is undetermined. This TCR derives from an adult who received the MenACWY meningococcal vaccine as a control. The sequencing used peripheral blood, collected 28 days after the second dose of the MenACWY control vaccine. The V gene is TRBV19, the J gene TRBJ1-4; D gene ambiguous. The CDR3 coding sequence is TGTGCCAGTAGTTCGGACGCTTATAATGAAAAACTGTTTTTT. It encodes CASSSDAYNEKLFF.